This T cell receptor (beta chain) derives from a study of blood T cell repertoires in COVID-19 (dated by TCRdb to the early 2020s). In terms of the full investigation: Samples from collaborators originated in the United States, Italy and Spain and spanned both the acute and convalescent phases of COVID-19. The material from the prospective study consisted of cDNA or gDNA derived from T cells, B-cell-depleted T cells, or PBMCs. Deeply sampled blood TCRbeta repertoires from subjects exposed to, actively infected with, or recovered from COVID-19 were included in the dataset. The repertoires were made available in a free public database intended to serve as a resource for research on the immune response to SARS-CoV-2. The samples were drawn from the first 160 participants of the ongoing ImmuneRACE study and from 950 to 1,500 subjects provided by 6 global collaborators. The sample metadata nearly always contained a de-identified subject ID, COVID-19 status, age in years and sex. Where HLA class I and class II types were available, the types were taken from metadata supplied by the sample provider, not from assay-based typing.

CDR1 and CDR2, per the germline V gene, are MDHEN and SYDVKM. For this chain, trimming is 6 bases at the V end and 3 bases at the J end, and the number of junction bases without a gene match is 7. Reading from cysteine to phenylalanine, the CDR3 counts 15 amino acids. Only the CDR3 DNA stays, 45 bases, in frame from base 1. Participants in the prospective study were enrolled through a virtual design, were aged about 18 to 100 years, and lived in approximately 24 United States geographic areas. In the prospective study, participants were assigned to cohorts based on the clinical history participants reported in a screening survey and a study questionnaire. ImmuneRACE Cohort 3 recovered participants were defined by two consecutive negative NP/OP PCR tests, healthcare professional clearance, or symptom resolution. In the prospective study, whole blood, serum and a nasopharyngeal or oropharyngeal swab were collected from each participant by mobile phlebotomists. Over an approximately two-month period, participants in the prospective study had the option of providing additional blood draws and questionnaires. Before DNA extraction, blood samples from the prospective study were shipped at room temperature or frozen.

TCRbeta CDR3 regions were amplified from genomic DNA using the immunoSEQ Assay, a bias-controlled multiplex PCR. On the study's bioinformatics: Within the assay, amplification of reference gene primers was used to estimate how many nucleated cells each sample contained. To quantify the absolute abundance of each unique TCRbeta CDR3 rearrangement, sequence reads were collapsed and filtered. For each sample, productive Simpson clonality was calculated by taking the square root of Simpson's diversity index across productive rearrangements. TCRdb mirrors the immuneACCESS table, restricted to in-frame sequences. Some clones are absent from its copies; in checked studies, under half trace to an unresolved V gene, and the reason for the others is unknown. V and J calls and clone size follow that table, whereas D and trimming were derived from the DNA. The sample profile shows approximately 300,000 clones; about 92% of them were found once. The ten largest clones add up to less than 20% of the sample.

Broader findings and caveats from the paper: The quantity of clinical and demographic metadata differed by source and by participant and was supplied without curation.

Note on this clone: The specificity of this receptor is unknown. No quality values exist for individual bases; no much larger clone is one base distant.

This clonotype originated in a woman aged 25 to 39 who had recovered from COVID-19. Material: PBMCs or T cells enriched from blood (not recorded which). The rearrangement combines TRBV28 with TRBJ2-7; 11 central nucleotides agree with TRBD2. The CDR3 reads CASRWGTSGHYEQYF. The DNA sequence follows: TGTGCCAGCAGGTGGGGGACTAGCGGACACTACGAGCAGTACTTC.